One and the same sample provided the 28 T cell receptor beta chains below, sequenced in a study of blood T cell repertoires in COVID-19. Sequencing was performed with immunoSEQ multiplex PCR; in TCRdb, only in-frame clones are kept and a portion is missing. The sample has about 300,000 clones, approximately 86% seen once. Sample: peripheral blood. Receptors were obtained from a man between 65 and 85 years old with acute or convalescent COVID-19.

CDR3 sequence (DNA): TGTGCCAGCAGTGATGGACTAGCGGGAGTAGGGGAGACCCAGTACTTC. It is translated as CASSDGLAGVGETQYF. The genes are TRBV2 and TRBJ2-5; TRBD2 agrees at 13 bases. Losses at the gene ends were 3 bases for V and 5 bases for J; bases not matched to a gene: 6. The CDR3 covers 16 residues. CDR1 and CDR2 (germline): SNHLY, FYNNEI.

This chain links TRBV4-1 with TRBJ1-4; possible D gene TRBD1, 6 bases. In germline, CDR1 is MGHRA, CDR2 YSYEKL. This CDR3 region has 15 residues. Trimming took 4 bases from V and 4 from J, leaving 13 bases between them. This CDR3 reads CASSRERQDNEKLFF. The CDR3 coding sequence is TGCGCCAGCAGCCGCGAAAGACAGGATAATGAAAAACTGTTTTTT.

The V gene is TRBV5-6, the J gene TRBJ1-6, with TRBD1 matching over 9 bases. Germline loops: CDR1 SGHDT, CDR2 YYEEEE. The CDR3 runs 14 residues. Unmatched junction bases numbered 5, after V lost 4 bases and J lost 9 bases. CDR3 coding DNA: TGTGCCAGCAGCCTCGGGACAGGGAGTTCACCCCTCCACTTT. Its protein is CASSLGTGSSPLHF.

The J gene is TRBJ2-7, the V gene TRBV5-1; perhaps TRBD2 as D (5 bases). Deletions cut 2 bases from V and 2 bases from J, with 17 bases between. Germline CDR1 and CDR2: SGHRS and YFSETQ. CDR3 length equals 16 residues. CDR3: CASSLPRELTTYEQYF. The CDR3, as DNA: TGCGCCAGCAGCTTACCCCGGGAACTTACAACCTACGAGCAGTACTTC.

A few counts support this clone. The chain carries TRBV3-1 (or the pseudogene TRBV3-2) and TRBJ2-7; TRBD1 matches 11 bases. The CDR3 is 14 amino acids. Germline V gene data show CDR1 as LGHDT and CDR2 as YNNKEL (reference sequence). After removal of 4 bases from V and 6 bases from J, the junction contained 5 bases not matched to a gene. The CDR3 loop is CASSRGQGAGEQYF. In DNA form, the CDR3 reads TGTGCCAGCAGCCGAGGACAGGGGGCAGGCGAGCAGTACTTC.

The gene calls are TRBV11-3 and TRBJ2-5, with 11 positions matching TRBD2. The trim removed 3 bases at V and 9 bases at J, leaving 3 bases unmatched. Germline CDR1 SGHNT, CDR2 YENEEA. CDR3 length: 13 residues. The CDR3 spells CASSLLAGGAQYF. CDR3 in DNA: TGTGCCAGCAGCTTGTTAGCGGGAGGGGCCCAGTACTTC.

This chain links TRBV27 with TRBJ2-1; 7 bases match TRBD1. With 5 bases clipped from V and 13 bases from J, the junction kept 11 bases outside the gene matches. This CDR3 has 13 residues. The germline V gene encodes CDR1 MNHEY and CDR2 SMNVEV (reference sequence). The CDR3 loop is CASSPQGSSSQFF. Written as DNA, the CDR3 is TGTGCCAGCAGTCCACAGGGGAGCTCGTCACAGTTCTTC.

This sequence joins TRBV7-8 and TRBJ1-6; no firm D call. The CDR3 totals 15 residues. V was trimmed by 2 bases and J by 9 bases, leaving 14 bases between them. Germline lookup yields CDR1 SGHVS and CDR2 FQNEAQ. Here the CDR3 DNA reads TGTGCCAGCAGCTTAACACGAGCGGAGACTTCACCCCTCCACTTT. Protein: CASSLTRAETSPLHF.

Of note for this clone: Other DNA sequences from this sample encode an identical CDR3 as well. CDR3 sequence (DNA): TGTGCCAGCAGCTTAGCGGGAGGTTCCTACGAGCAGTACTTC. It yields the protein CASSLAGGSYEQYF. The chain recombines TRBV7-2 with TRBJ2-7; a weak D match, TRBD2 (6 bases). The ends were cut back, 0 bases at V and 1 base at J, with 7 bases in the middle. Germline CDR1 and CDR2: SGHTA and FQGNSA. CDR3 length: 14 residues.

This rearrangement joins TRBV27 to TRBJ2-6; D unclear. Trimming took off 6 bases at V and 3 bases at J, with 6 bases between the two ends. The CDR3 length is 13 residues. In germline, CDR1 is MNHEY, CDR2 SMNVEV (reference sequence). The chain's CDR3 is CASRLSGANVLTF. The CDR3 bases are TGTGCCAGCAGGCTAAGTGGGGCCAACGTCCTGACTTTC.

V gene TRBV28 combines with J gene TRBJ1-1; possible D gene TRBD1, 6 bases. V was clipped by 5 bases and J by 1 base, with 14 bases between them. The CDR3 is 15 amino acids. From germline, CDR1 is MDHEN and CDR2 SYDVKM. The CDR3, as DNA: TGTGCCAGCAGTCCCTGGGGACAAGCGAACACTGAAGCTTTCTTT. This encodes CASSPWGQANTEAFF.

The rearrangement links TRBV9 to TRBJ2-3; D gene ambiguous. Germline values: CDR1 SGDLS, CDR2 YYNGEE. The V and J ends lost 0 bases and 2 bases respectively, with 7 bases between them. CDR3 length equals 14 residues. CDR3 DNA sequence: TGTGCCAGCAGCGTAGATCCGTCCACAGATACGCAGTATTTT. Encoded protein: CASSVDPSTDTQYF.

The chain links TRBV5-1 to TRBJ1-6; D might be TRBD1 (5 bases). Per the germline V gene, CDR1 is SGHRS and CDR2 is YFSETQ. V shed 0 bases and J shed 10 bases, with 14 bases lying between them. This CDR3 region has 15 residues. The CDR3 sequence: CASSLVSGQGSPLHF. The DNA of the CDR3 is TGCGCCAGCAGCTTGGTTAGCGGGCAGGGATCACCCCTCCACTTT.

CDR3 residues: CASSPIGGHDQPQHF. In DNA, the CDR3 is TGTGCCAGCAGTCCCATCGGGGGTCATGATCAGCCCCAGCATTTT. The chain has TRBV28 and TRBJ1-5, with D possibly TRBD1 on 5 matching bases. Trimming removed 5 bases from V and 5 bases from J, with 16 bases in between. CDR1 is MDHEN, CDR2 SYDVKM, per germline. The CDR3 length is 15 residues.

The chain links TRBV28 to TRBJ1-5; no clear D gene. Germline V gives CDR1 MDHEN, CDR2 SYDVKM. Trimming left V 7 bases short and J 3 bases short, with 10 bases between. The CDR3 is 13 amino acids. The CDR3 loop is CASTTSYNQPQHF. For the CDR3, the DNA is TGTGCCAGCACCACTTCCTACAATCAGCCCCAGCATTTT. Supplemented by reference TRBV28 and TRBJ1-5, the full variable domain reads DVKVTQSSRYLVKRTGEKVFLECVQDMDHENMFWYRQDPGLGLRLIYFSYDVKMKEKGDIPEGYSVSREKKERFSLILESASTNQTSMYLCASTTSYNQPQHFGDGTRLSIL.

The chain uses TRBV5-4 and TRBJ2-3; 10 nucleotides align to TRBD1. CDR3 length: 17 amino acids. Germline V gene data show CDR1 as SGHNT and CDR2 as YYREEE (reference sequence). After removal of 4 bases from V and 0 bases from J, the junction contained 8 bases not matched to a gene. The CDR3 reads CASSPKTGGQSTDTQYF. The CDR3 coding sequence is TGTGCCAGCAGCCCAAAGACAGGGGGCCAGAGCACAGATACGCAGTATTTT.

Here the CDR3 DNA reads TGTGCCAGCAGTCCACGGGTGACAGCCACCTTTAGCACAGATACGCAGTATTTT. This codes for CASSPRVTATFSTDTQYF. The rearrangement links TRBV6-6 to TRBJ2-3; maybe TRBD1 (5 bases). Germline CDR1 and CDR2: MNHNY and SVGAGI (reference sequence). The CDR3 totals 18 residues. V was trimmed by 5 bases and J by 0 bases, leaving 21 bases between them.

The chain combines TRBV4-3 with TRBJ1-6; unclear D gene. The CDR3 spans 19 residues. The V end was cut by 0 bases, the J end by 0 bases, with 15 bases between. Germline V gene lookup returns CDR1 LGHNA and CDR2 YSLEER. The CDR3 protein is CASSQDHRSPSSYNSPLHF. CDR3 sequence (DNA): TGCGCCAGCAGCCAAGATCACCGGAGCCCGAGCTCCTATAATTCACCCCTCCACTTT.

CDR3 coding DNA: TGTGCCAGTAGTATTCAACCCGACAGCCGTAGCTACGAGCAGTACTTC. It codes for CASSIQPDSRSYEQYF. V is TRBV19 and J is TRBJ2-7, with TRBD1 as a possible D gene (5 bases). V was cut by 3 bases and J by 3 bases, with 18 bases left in between. Germline V CDR1 and CDR2: LNHDA, SQIVND (reference sequence). This CDR3 contains 16 residues.

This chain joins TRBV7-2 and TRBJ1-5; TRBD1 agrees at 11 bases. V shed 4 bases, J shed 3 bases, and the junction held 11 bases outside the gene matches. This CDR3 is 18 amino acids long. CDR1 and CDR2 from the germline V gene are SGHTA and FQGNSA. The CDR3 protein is CASSYGQGALIFNQPQHF. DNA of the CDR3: TGTGCCAGCAGCTACGGACAGGGGGCCTTAATTTTCAATCAGCCCCAGCATTTT.

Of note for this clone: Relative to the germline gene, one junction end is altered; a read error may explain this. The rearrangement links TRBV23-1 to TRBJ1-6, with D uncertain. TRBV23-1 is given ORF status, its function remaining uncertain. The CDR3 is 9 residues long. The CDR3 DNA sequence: TGCGCCAGCAGGCGCTCTGCAAATTTT. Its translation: CASRRSANF.

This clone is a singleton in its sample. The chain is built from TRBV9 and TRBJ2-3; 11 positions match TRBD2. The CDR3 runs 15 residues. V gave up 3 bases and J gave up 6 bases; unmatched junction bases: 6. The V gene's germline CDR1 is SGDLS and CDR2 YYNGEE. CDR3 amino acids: CASSGGGTSGDTQYF. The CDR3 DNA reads TGTGCCAGCAGCGGCGGCGGGACTAGCGGCGATACGCAGTATTTT.

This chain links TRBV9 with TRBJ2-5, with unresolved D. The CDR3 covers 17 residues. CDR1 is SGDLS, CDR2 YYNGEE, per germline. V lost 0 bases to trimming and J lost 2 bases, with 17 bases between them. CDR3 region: CASSVDPSSTSQETQYF. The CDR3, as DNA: TGTGCCAGCAGCGTAGATCCTAGTTCCACCTCTCAAGAGACCCAGTACTTC. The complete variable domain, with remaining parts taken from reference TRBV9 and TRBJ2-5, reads DSGVTQTPKHLITATGQRVTLRCSPRSGDLSVYWYQQSLDQGLQFLIQYYNGEERAKGNILERFSAQQFPDLHSELNLSSLELGDSALYFCASSVDPSSTSQETQYFGPGTRLLVL.

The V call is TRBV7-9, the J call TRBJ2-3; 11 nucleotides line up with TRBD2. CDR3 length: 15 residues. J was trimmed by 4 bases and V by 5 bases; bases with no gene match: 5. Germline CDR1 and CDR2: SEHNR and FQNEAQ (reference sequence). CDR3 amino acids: CASSPLAGAADTQYF. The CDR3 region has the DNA TGTGCCAGCAGCCCACTAGCGGGAGCTGCAGATACGCAGTATTTT.

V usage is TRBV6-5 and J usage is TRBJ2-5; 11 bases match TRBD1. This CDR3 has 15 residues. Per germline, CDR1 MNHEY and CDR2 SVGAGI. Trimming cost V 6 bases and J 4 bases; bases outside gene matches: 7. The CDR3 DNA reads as TGTGCCAGCAGGACCATCGGGACAGGGGGAGAGACCCAGTACTTC. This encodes CASRTIGTGGETQYF.

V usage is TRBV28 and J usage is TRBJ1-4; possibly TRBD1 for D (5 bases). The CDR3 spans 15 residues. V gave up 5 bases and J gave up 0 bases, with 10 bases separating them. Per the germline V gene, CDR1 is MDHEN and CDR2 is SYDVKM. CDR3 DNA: TGTGCCAGCAGTACAGGACCCGCAACTAATGAAAAACTGTTTTTT. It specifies CASSTGPATNEKLFF. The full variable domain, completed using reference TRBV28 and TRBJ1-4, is DVKVTQSSRYLVKRTGEKVFLECVQDMDHENMFWYRQDPGLGLRLIYFSYDVKMKEKGDIPEGYSVSREKKERFSLILESASTNQTSMYLCASSTGPATNEKLFFGSGTQLSVL.

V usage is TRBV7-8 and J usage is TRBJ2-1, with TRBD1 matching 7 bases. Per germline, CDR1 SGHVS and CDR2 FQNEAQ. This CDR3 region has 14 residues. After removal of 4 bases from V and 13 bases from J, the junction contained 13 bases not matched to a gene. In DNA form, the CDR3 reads TGTGCCAGCAGCTCGCATAGACAGGGTGGGGGCCAGTTCTTC. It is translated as CASSSHRQGGGQFF.

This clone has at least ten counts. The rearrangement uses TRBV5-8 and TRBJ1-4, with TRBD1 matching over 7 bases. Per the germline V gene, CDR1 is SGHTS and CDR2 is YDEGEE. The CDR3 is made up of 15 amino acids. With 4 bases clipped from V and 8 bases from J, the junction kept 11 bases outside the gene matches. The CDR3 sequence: CASSPGSGGGEKLFF. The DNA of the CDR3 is TGTGCCAGCAGCCCCGGATCAGGGGGAGGAGAAAAACTGTTTTTT.